The rows below give T cell receptor beta chains drawn from one sample of a study of cytotoxic CD8 clonotypes in ibrutinib-treated CLL. Clones were read by immunoSEQ multiplex PCR, and TCRdb kept only the in-frame ones, dropping some. The table shows some 3,000 clones, with 75% to 90% occurring only once. Sequenced here: PBMCs, sampled before ibrutinib treatment. Receptor source: a human donor with chronic lymphocytic leukemia. Each CDR3 is given with its conserved first and last residue. Each record gives: D gene, clone size, V gene, J gene, CDR3 protein, CDR3 DNA. The D gene is left open where the match is weak. Size is omitted from some rows. Given values are once, few, many or a class for expanded clones.

D gene: NA
clone size: NA
V gene: TRBV19
J gene: TRBJ1-5
CDR3 protein: CASSIGGDQPQHF
CDR3 DNA: TGTGCCAGTAGTATAGGGGGTGATCAGCCCCAGCATTTT

D gene: NA
clone size: NA
V gene: TRBV6-6
J gene: TRBJ1-6
CDR3 protein: CASRGQAGGSPLHF
CDR3 DNA: TGTGCCAGCAGAGGGCAGGCGGGGGGTTCACCCCTCCACTTT

D gene: NA
clone size: NA
V gene: TRBV20-1
J gene: TRBJ2-3
CDR3 protein: CSGGSQSTQYF
CDR3 DNA: TGCAGTGGGGGCTCACAGAGTACGCAGTATTTT

D gene: NA
clone size: NA
V gene: TRBV11-1
J gene: TRBJ2-2
CDR3 protein: CASTEGPTNTGELFF
CDR3 DNA: TGTGCCAGCACCGAAGGTCCAACGAACACCGGGGAGCTGTTTTTT

D gene: NA
clone size: NA
V gene: TRBV15
J gene: TRBJ1-1
CDR3 protein: CATSRDLQVGTEAFF
CDR3 DNA: TGTGCCACCAGCAGAGATCTTCAGGTAGGGACTGAAGCTTTCTTT

D gene: NA
clone size: NA
V gene: TRBV5-1
J gene: TRBJ1-4
CDR3 protein: CASSPEGTPNEKLFF
CDR3 DNA: TGCGCCAGCAGCCCAGAGGGGACTCCTAATGAAAAACTGTTTTTT

D gene: TRBD1
clone size: NA
V gene: TRBV4-1
J gene: TRBJ1-5
CDR3 protein: CASSRDPGQKFSNQPQHF
CDR3 DNA: TGCGCCAGCAGCCGAGACCCGGGACAGAAATTTAGCAATCAGCCCCAGCATTTT

D gene: NA
clone size: NA
V gene: TRBV11-2
J gene: TRBJ2-7
CDR3 protein: CASSLGRGGYEQYF
CDR3 DNA: TGTGCCAGCAGCTTAGGTAGGGGCGGTTACGAGCAGTACTTC

D gene: TRBD1
clone size: NA
V gene: TRBV5-6
J gene: TRBJ1-5
CDR3 protein: CASSKGQGGNQPQHF
CDR3 DNA: TGTGCCAGCAGCAAGGGACAGGGAGGAAATCAGCCCCAGCATTTT

D gene: TRBD2
clone size: NA
V gene: TRBV5-5
J gene: TRBJ2-2
CDR3 protein: CASSLGTSQGGELFF
CDR3 DNA: TGTGCCAGCAGCCTCGGGACTAGCCAGGGCGGGGAGCTGTTTTTT

D gene: NA
clone size: NA
V gene: TRBV27
J gene: TRBJ2-2
CDR3 protein: CASSAKSGELFF
CDR3 DNA: TGTGCCAGCAGTGCGAAATCCGGGGAGCTGTTTTTT

D gene: NA
clone size: once
V gene: TRBV7-8
J gene: TRBJ2-6
CDR3 protein: CASSPRATTTGNVLTF
CDR3 DNA: TGTGCCAGCAGCCCTCGGGCCACTACAACCGGCAACGTCCTGACTTTC

D gene: TRBD1
clone size: NA
V gene: TRBV4-1
J gene: TRBJ1-1
CDR3 protein: CASSGDSLNTEAFF
CDR3 DNA: TGCGCCAGCAGCGGGGACAGCTTGAACACTGAAGCTTTCTTT

D gene: TRBD2
clone size: NA
V gene: TRBV7-6
J gene: TRBJ2-7
CDR3 protein: CASSSLTSGGGEQYF
CDR3 DNA: TGTGCCAGCAGCTCATTGACTAGCGGGGGCGGTGAGCAGTACTTC

D gene: NA
clone size: NA
V gene: TRBV5-1
J gene: TRBJ2-3
CDR3 protein: CASSRKTGPSTDTQYF
CDR3 DNA: TGCGCCAGCAGCCGAAAAACAGGACCTAGCACAGATACGCAGTATTTT

D gene: NA
clone size: NA
V gene: TRBV6-5
J gene: TRBJ1-3
CDR3 protein: CASVAGLPGNTIYF
CDR3 DNA: TGTGCCAGCGTAGCGGGGTTGCCTGGAAACACCATATATTTT

D gene: NA
clone size: NA
V gene: TRBV5-5
J gene: TRBJ2-3
CDR3 protein: CASSPWFAVLSTDTQYF
CDR3 DNA: TGTGCCAGCAGTCCGTGGTTCGCGGTCCTGAGCACAGATACGCAGTATTTT

D gene: NA
clone size: NA
V gene: TRBV7-9
J gene: TRBJ1-1
CDR3 protein: CASSLGGFEAFF
CDR3 DNA: TGTGCCAGCAGCTTAGGTGGTTTTGAGGCTTTCTTT

D gene: NA
clone size: NA
V gene: TRBV9
J gene: TRBJ2-5
CDR3 protein: CASSGLQETQYF
CDR3 DNA: TGTGCCAGCAGCGGACTCCAAGAGACCCAGTACTTC

D gene: NA
clone size: large
V gene: TRBV11-2
J gene: TRBJ2-7
CDR3 protein: CASSPRGGASYEQYF
CDR3 DNA: TGTGCCAGCAGCCCCAGGGGGGGGGCTTCCTACGAGCAGTACTTC

D gene: TRBD2
clone size: NA
V gene: TRBV2
J gene: TRBJ2-2
CDR3 protein: CASSEVRGLRNTGELFF
CDR3 DNA: TGTGCCAGCAGTGAGGTCCGGGGACTACGGAACACCGGGGAGCTGTTTTTT

D gene: NA
clone size: large
V gene: TRBV7-6
J gene: TRBJ2-7
CDR3 protein: CASSLELGGGNTYEQYF
CDR3 DNA: TGTGCCAGCAGCTTAGAACTAGGAGGGGGTAACACCTACGAGCAGTACTTC

D gene: NA
clone size: NA
V gene: TRBV27
J gene: TRBJ2-7
CDR3 protein: CASRPPGSLYEQYF
CDR3 DNA: TGTGCCAGCAGACCCCCGGGATCCCTTTACGAGCAGTACTTC

D gene: TRBD1
clone size: NA
V gene: TRBV7-7
J gene: TRBJ1-5
CDR3 protein: CASSRDRGSPQHF
CDR3 DNA: TGTGCCAGCAGCCGCGACAGGGGATCGCCCCAGCATTTT

D gene: NA
clone size: NA
V gene: TRBV20-1
J gene: TRBJ2-1
CDR3 protein: CSARGRNEQFF
CDR3 DNA: TGCAGTGCTAGAGGTCGCAATGAGCAGTTCTTC

D gene: NA
clone size: NA
V gene: TRBV19
J gene: TRBJ1-2
CDR3 protein: CASSIGQGTTHTF
CDR3 DNA: TGTGCCAGTAGTATCGGGCAGGGGACGACGCACACCTTC

D gene: NA
clone size: NA
V gene: TRBV2
J gene: TRBJ2-4
CDR3 protein: CASTFRDIQYF
CDR3 DNA: TGTGCCAGCACGTTCAGAGACATTCAGTACTTC

D gene: TRBD2
clone size: NA
V gene: TRBV29-1
J gene: TRBJ2-1
CDR3 protein: CSARTSGGLGNEQFF
CDR3 DNA: TGCAGCGCTCGGACTAGCGGGGGGCTCGGGAATGAGCAGTTCTTC

D gene: TRBD2
clone size: once
V gene: TRBV23-1
J gene: TRBJ2-3
CDR3 protein: CASSPGLAEHTDTQYF
CDR3 DNA: TGCGCCAGCAGTCCGGGACTAGCGGAACACACAGATACGCAGTATTTT

D gene: NA
clone size: NA
V gene: TRBV19
J gene: TRBJ2-3
CDR3 protein: CASRQSGDTQYF
CDR3 DNA: TGTGCCAGTAGACAGTCGGGAGATACGCAGTATTTT

D gene: NA
clone size: NA
V gene: TRBV2
J gene: TRBJ1-5
CDR3 protein: CASSVDSNQPQHF
CDR3 DNA: TGTGCCAGCAGTGTCGATAGCAATCAGCCCCAGCATTTT

D gene: TRBD1
clone size: NA
V gene: TRBV2
J gene: TRBJ1-4
CDR3 protein: CASSAPQGANEKLFF
CDR3 DNA: TGTGCCAGCAGTGCCCCACAGGGGGCGAATGAAAAACTGTTTTTT

D gene: TRBD1
clone size: NA
V gene: TRBV5-1
J gene: TRBJ2-5
CDR3 protein: CASRTGDDETQYF
CDR3 DNA: TGCGCCAGCAGGACAGGGGATGATGAGACCCAGTACTTC

D gene: NA
clone size: NA
V gene: TRBV6-6
J gene: TRBJ2-7
CDR3 protein: CASSFPGPQSIEQYF
CDR3 DNA: TGTGCCAGCAGTTTCCCCGGACCGCAAAGCATCGAGCAGTACTTC

D gene: NA
clone size: NA
V gene: TRBV27
J gene: TRBJ1-1
CDR3 protein: CASSFAGGNTEAFF
CDR3 DNA: TGTGCCAGCAGTTTTGCGGGGGGGAACACTGAAGCTTTCTTT

D gene: NA
clone size: NA
V gene: TRBV5-1
J gene: TRBJ2-7
CDR3 protein: CASSWTSYQSEQYF
CDR3 DNA: TGCGCCAGCAGTTGGACCTCTTACCAATCCGAGCAGTACTTC

D gene: NA
clone size: NA
V gene: TRBV10-2
J gene: TRBJ2-5
CDR3 protein: CASGFTGETQYF
CDR3 DNA: TGCGCCAGTGGGTTTACGGGGGAGACCCAGTACTTC

D gene: TRBD2
clone size: NA
V gene: TRBV12-5
J gene: TRBJ2-1
CDR3 protein: CASEAGGNEQFF
CDR3 DNA: TGTGCTAGTGAAGCGGGGGGCAATGAGCAGTTCTTC

D gene: NA
clone size: NA
V gene: TRBV10-1
J gene: TRBJ2-2
CDR3 protein: CDYGGVNTGELFF
CDR3 DNA: TGCGACTATGGAGGGGTGAACACCGGGGAGCTGTTTTTT

D gene: TRBD1
clone size: NA
V gene: TRBV5-6
J gene: TRBJ1-4
CDR3 protein: CASSLSLTGGYEKLFF
CDR3 DNA: TGTGCCAGCAGCTTGTCCCTGACAGGGGGGTATGAAAAACTGTTTTTT

D gene: NA
clone size: NA
V gene: TRBV19
J gene: TRBJ1-1
CDR3 protein: CASSMTVEAFF
CDR3 DNA: TGTGCCAGTAGTATGACAGTTGAAGCTTTCTTT

D gene: NA
clone size: NA
V gene: TRBV12-2
J gene: TRBJ2-2
CDR3 protein: CASRDLVIGDVDTGELFF
CDR3 DNA: TGTGCAAGTCGTGACCTGGTTATAGGAGACGTCGACACCGGGGAGCTGTTTTTT

D gene: NA
clone size: NA
V gene: TRBV27
J gene: TRBJ1-1
CDR3 protein: CASSLNPGHGAFF
CDR3 DNA: TGTGCCAGCAGTCTCAATCCGGGACACGGGGCTTTCTTT

D gene: NA
clone size: NA
V gene: TRBV15
J gene: TRBJ2-3
CDR3 protein: CATSRERGLNTDTQYF
CDR3 DNA: TGTGCCACCAGCAGAGAGCGGGGGCTAAACACAGATACGCAGTATTTT

D gene: TRBD1
clone size: few
V gene: TRBV5-4
J gene: TRBJ2-5
CDR3 protein: CASRATGVGETQYF
CDR3 DNA: TGTGCCAGCAGGGCAACAGGGGTGGGAGAGACCCAGTACTTC

D gene: TRBD1
clone size: NA
V gene: TRBV9
J gene: TRBJ1-4
CDR3 protein: CASSVRPGTGGEKLFF
CDR3 DNA: TGTGCCAGCAGCGTCCGTCCCGGGACAGGGGGAGAAAAACTGTTTTTT